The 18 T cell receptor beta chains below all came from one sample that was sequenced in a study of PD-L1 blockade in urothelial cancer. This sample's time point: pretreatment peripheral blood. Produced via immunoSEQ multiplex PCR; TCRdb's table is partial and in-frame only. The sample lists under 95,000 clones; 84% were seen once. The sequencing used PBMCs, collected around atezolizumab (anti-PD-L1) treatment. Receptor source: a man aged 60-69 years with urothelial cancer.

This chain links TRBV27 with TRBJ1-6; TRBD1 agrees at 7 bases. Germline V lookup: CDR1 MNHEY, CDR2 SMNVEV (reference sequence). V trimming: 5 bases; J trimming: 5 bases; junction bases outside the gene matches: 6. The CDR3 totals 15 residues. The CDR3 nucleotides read TGTGCCAGCAGTCCCCGGGACAGACATAATTCACCCCTCCACTTT. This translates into CASSPRDRHNSPLHF.

The CDR3 spells CASSLPDRVYGYTF. The CDR3 DNA reads TGTGCCAGCAGCCTCCCGGACAGGGTCTATGGCTACACCTTC. V and J are TRBV5-6 and TRBJ1-2; 8 positions agree with TRBD1. V shed 4 bases, J shed 4 bases, and the junction held 6 bases outside the gene matches. Germline V gene data show CDR1 as SGHDT and CDR2 as YYEEEE. CDR3 length equals 14 residues.

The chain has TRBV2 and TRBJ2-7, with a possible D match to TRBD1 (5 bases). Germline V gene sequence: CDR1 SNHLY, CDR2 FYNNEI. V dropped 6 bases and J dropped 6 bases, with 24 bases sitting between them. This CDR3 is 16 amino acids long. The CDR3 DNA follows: TGTGCCAGCAGATCTTCTAACAGGCTCAGGTTACCCGAGCAGTACTTC. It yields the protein CASRSSNRLRLPEQYF. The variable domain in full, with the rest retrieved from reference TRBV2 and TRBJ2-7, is EPEVTQTPSHQVTQMGQEVILRCVPISNHLYFYWYRQILGQKVEFLVSFYNNEISEKSEIFDDQFSVERPDGSNFTLKIRSTKLEDSAMYFCASRSSNRLRLPEQYFGPGTRLTVT.

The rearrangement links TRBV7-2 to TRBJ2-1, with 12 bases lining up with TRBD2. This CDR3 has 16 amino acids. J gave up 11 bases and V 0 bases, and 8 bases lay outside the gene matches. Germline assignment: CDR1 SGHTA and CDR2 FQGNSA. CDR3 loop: CASSLAGGLAGLQQFF. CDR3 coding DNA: TGTGCCAGCAGCTTAGCGGGCGGACTAGCGGGACTTCAGCAGTTCTTC. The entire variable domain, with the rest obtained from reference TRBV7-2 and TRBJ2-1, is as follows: GAGVSQSPSNKVTEKGKDVELRCDPISGHTALYWYRQSLGQGLEFLIYFQGNSAPDKSGLPSDRFSAERTGGSVSTLTIQRTQQEDSAVYLCASSLAGGLAGLQQFFGPGTRLTVL.

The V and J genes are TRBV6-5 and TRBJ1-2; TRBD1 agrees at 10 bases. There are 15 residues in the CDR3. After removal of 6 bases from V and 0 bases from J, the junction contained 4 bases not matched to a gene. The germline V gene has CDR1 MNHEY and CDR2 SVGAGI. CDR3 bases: TGTGCCAGCAGCCGACAGGGGGCCACTAACTATGGCTACACCTTC. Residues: CASSRQGATNYGYTF.

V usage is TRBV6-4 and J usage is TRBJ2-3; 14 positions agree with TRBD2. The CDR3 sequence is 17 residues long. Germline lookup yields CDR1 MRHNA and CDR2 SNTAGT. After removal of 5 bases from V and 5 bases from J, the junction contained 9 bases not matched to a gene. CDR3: CASSSGTSGSLGDTQYF. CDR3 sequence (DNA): TGTGCCAGCAGTTCCGGGACTAGCGGGAGTCTGGGAGATACGCAGTATTTT.

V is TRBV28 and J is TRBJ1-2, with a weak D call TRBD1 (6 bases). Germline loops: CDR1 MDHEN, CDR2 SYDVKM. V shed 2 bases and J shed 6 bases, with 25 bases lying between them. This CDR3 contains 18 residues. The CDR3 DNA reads TGTGCCAGCAGTTTAGCCCTGTACGGGGGGGGCGAGGGGAATGGCTACACCTTC. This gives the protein CASSLALYGGGEGNGYTF.

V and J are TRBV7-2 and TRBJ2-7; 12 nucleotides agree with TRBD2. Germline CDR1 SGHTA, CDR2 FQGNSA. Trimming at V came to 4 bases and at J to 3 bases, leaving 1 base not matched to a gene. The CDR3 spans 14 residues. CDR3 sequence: CASSSTSGSYEQYF. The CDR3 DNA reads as TGTGCCAGCAGCTCGACTAGCGGGAGCTACGAGCAGTACTTC. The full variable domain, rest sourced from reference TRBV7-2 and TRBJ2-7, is GAGVSQSPSNKVTEKGKDVELRCDPISGHTALYWYRQSLGQGLEFLIYFQGNSAPDKSGLPSDRFSAERTGGSVSTLTIQRTQQEDSAVYLCASSSTSGSYEQYFGPGTRLTVT.

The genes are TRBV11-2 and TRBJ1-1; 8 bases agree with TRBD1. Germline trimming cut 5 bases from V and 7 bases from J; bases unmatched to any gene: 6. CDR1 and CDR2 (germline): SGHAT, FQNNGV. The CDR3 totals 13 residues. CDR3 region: CASSPDRGSEAFF. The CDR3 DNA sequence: TGTGCCAGCAGCCCAGACAGGGGCAGTGAAGCTTTCTTT.

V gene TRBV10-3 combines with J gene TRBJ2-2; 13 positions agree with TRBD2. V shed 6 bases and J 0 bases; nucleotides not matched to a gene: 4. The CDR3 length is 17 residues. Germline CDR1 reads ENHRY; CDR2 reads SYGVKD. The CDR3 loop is CAISPTSGRANTGELFF. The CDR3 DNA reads TGTGCCATCAGCCCCACTAGCGGGAGGGCGAACACCGGGGAGCTGTTTTTT.

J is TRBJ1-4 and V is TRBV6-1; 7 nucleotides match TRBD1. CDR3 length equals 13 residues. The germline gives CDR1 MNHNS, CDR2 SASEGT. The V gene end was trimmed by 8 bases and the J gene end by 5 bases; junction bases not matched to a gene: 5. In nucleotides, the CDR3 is TGTGCCAGCGACAGGGTCGGAAATGAAAAACTGTTTTTT. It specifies CASDRVGNEKLFF.

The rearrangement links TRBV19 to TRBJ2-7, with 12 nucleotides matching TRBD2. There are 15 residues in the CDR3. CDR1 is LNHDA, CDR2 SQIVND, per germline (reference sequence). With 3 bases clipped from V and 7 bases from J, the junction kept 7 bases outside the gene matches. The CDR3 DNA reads TGTGCCAGTAGTATGAGACTAGCGGGAGAAGGAGAGCAGTACTTC. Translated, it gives CASSMRLAGEGEQYF.

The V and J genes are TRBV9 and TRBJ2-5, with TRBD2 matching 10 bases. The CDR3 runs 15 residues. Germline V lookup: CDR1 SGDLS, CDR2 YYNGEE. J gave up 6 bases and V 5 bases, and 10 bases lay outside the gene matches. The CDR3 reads CASSDTAGGPQTQYF. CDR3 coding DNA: TGTGCCAGCAGTGATACAGCGGGAGGGCCTCAGACCCAGTACTTC. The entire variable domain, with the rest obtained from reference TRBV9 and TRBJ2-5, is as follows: DSGVTQTPKHLITATGQRVTLRCSPRSGDLSVYWYQQSLDQGLQFLIQYYNGEERAKGNILERFSAQQFPDLHSELNLSSLELGDSALYFCASSDTAGGPQTQYFGPGTRLLVL.

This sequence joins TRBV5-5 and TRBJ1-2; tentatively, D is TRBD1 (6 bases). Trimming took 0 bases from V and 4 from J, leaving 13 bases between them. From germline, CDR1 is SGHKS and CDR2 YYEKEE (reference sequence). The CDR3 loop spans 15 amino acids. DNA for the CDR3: TGTGCCAGCAGCTTGGAGGGATTGGGGGCCTATGGCTACACCTTC. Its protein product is CASSLEGLGAYGYTF.

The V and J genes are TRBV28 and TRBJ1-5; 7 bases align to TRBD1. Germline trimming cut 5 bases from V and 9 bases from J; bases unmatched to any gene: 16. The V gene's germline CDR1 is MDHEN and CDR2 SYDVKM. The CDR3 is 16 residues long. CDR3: CASSPTGRGTSGPQHF. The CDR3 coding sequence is TGTGCCAGCAGTCCGACAGGCAGGGGGACCAGTGGGCCCCAGCATTTT.

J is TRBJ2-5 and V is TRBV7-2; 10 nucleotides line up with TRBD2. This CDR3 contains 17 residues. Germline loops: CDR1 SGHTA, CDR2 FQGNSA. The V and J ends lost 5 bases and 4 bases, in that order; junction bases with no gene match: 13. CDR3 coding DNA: TGTGCCAGCAGCCCGTGGGGGCTAGCGGGAGTCGGAGAGACCCAGTACTTC. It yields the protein CASSPWGLAGVGETQYF. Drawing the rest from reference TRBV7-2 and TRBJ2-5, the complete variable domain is GAGVSQSPSNKVTEKGKDVELRCDPISGHTALYWYRQSLGQGLEFLIYFQGNSAPDKSGLPSDRFSAERTGGSVSTLTIQRTQQEDSAVYLCASSPWGLAGVGETQYFGPGTRLLVL.

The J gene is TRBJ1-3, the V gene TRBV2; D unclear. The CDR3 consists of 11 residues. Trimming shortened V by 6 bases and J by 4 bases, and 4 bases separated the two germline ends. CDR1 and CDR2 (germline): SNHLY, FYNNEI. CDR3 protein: CASRQGNTIYF. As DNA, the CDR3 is TGTGCCAGCAGGCAGGGAAACACCATATATTTT.

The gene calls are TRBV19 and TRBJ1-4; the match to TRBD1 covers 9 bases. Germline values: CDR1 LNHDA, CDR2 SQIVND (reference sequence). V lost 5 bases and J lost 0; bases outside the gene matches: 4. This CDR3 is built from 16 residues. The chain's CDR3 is CASSAYRGPTNEKLFF. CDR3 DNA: TGTGCCAGTAGTGCTTACAGGGGGCCAACTAATGAAAAACTGTTTTTT.